This entry describes one T cell receptor (beta chain). Antigen: not known. This record belongs to a study of T cells in Graves' hyperthyroidism and ophthalmopathy. CDR1 and CDR2 from the germline V gene are SGHDN and FVKESK. Trimming stripped 0 bases from V and 7 bases from J, with 13 bases between. The CDR3 sequence is 14 residues long. Template material for amplifying TCR beta CDR3 regions consisted of RNA transcripts. The HTBI primer set was used in a first-round RT-PCR of the TCR CDR3. TCRdb itself ran the multiplex PCR reads through MiXCR, one entry per CDR3 protein. The data show 400,000 to 550,000 distinct CDR3 sequences, with approximately 15% seen just once and less than 20% held by the top ten. Regarding the study as a whole: For ophthalmopathy, model prediction preceded onset by a median roughly 6.3 months. Expanded thyroid clonotypes (above 0.001) were mostly also found in blood.

The V and J genes are TRBV14 and TRBJ2-7, with unresolved D. The clonotype was recovered from a woman aged 18-30 years with Graves' hyperthyroidism. Sequenced material: blood. CDR3 DNA: TGTGCCAGCAGCCAAGAGGTGCCCGAGCGAGAGCAGTACGTC. Protein product: CASSQEVPEREQYV.